This T cell receptor beta chain came from a study of shared T cell receptors in the human thymus. The data were produced by immunoSEQ multiplex PCR, yet TCRdb's version contains in-frame clones alone and is incomplete. The table includes 650,000 to 950,000 clones, 70% to 90% detected once. CDR1 is SQVTM and CDR2 is ANQGSEA in the germline V gene. V was cut by 4 bases and J by 1 base, with 10 bases left in between. This CDR3 spans 13 amino acids. These data are also associated with another study on human thymus T cells. That investigation notes: The study used thymus tissue resected during corrective heart surgery.

The sequence was collected from a girl less than two years old with a congenital heart defect. The specimen was thymocytes. This chain links TRBV29-1 with TRBJ1-1; perhaps TRBD1 as D (6 bases). CDR3 loop: CSVVYRANTEAFF. CDR3 DNA: TGCAGCGTTGTGTACAGGGCGAACACTGAAGCTTTCTTT.